The rows below give T cell receptor beta chains drawn from one sample of a study of blood T cell repertoires in COVID-19. Sequencing was performed with immunoSEQ multiplex PCR; in TCRdb, only in-frame clones are kept and a portion is missing. The repertoire holds roughly 190,000 clones, with about 85% as singletons. Sequenced input: peripheral blood. The source is a woman aged 60-75 years with acute or convalescent COVID-19. Each CDR3 is given with its conserved first and last residue. The order of the fields is clone size, D gene, J gene, V gene, CDR3 length, CDR3 DNA, CDR3 protein. The D gene is left open where the match is weak. Size values are once, few and many counts, or a class for expanded clones, and some rows have none.

clone_size: NA
d_call: NA
j_call: TRBJ1-1
v_call: TRBV6-5
cdr3_length: 15
cdr3_nt: TGTGCCAGCAGTTACCTCGGGACATCCAACACTGAAGCTTTCTTT
cdr3_aa: CASSYLGTSNTEAFF

clone_size: NA
d_call: NA
j_call: TRBJ2-1
v_call: TRBV7-9
cdr3_length: 18
cdr3_nt: TGTGCCAGCAGCTTAGTCGGTAGGACTGGAAGCTCCTACAATGAGCAGTTCTTC
cdr3_aa: CASSLVGRTGSSYNEQFF

clone_size: NA
d_call: NA
j_call: TRBJ1-2
v_call: TRBV19
cdr3_length: 14
cdr3_nt: TGTGCCAGTAGTAGAAGCTCGGGGAACTATGGCTACACCTTC
cdr3_aa: CASSRSSGNYGYTF

clone_size: once
d_call: NA
j_call: TRBJ2-1
v_call: TRBV11-2
cdr3_length: 15
cdr3_nt: TGTGCCAGCAGCCTCTTGTCGAGCTCCTACAATGAGCAGTTCTTC
cdr3_aa: CASSLLSSSYNEQFF

clone_size: NA
d_call: TRBD1
j_call: TRBJ2-7
v_call: TRBV6-6
cdr3_length: 14
cdr3_nt: TGTGCCAGCAGGATCAGGGGGTTCGACTACGAGCAGTACTTC
cdr3_aa: CASRIRGFDYEQYF

clone_size: few
d_call: TRBD2
j_call: TRBJ2-1
v_call: TRBV9
cdr3_length: 16
cdr3_nt: TGTGCCAGCAGCGTGGCTAGCGGGAGATCTGGGGATGAGCAGTTCTTC
cdr3_aa: CASSVASGRSGDEQFF

clone_size: NA
d_call: TRBD2
j_call: TRBJ2-1
v_call: TRBV7-2
cdr3_length: 16
cdr3_nt: TGTGCCAGCAGCTTAGCAGCCGCTAGCGGCTACAATGAGCAGTTCTTC
cdr3_aa: CASSLAAASGYNEQFF

clone_size: NA
d_call: TRBD2
j_call: TRBJ2-1
v_call: TRBV10-3
cdr3_length: 15
cdr3_nt: TGTGCCATCAGCCGTTCTAGCGGGAATTCCAATGAGCAGTTCTTC
cdr3_aa: CAISRSSGNSNEQFF

clone_size: NA
d_call: NA
j_call: TRBJ2-1
v_call: TRBV11-3
cdr3_length: 15
cdr3_nt: TGTGCCAGCAGCTTTAGGGGGGGCTCCTACAATGAGCAGTTCTTC
cdr3_aa: CASSFRGGSYNEQFF

clone_size: NA
d_call: NA
j_call: TRBJ1-1
v_call: TRBV11-3
cdr3_length: 13
cdr3_nt: TGTGCCAGCAAGAAGGCAGGGGAAACTGAAGCTTTCTTT
cdr3_aa: CASKKAGETEAFF

clone_size: NA
d_call: NA
j_call: TRBJ1-1
v_call: TRBV6-2/TRBV6-3
cdr3_length: 13
cdr3_nt: TGTGCCAGCAGTTTTAACAGTAACACTGAAGCTTTCTTT
cdr3_aa: CASSFNSNTEAFF

clone_size: NA
d_call: NA
j_call: TRBJ1-6
v_call: TRBV2
cdr3_length: 13
cdr3_nt: TGTGCCAGCAGTGAAGGGCTGAATTCACCCCTCCACTTT
cdr3_aa: CASSEGLNSPLHF

clone_size: NA
d_call: TRBD2
j_call: TRBJ2-1
v_call: TRBV30
cdr3_length: 15
cdr3_nt: TGTGCCTGGAGTTTTAAGCGGGAGATGAACAATGAGCAGTTCTTC
cdr3_aa: CAWSFKREMNNEQFF

clone_size: NA
d_call: TRBD2
j_call: TRBJ2-1
v_call: TRBV11-1
cdr3_length: 15
cdr3_nt: TGTGCCAGCAGCTTAGAACGGACTAGCCCCAATGAGCAGTTCTTC
cdr3_aa: CASSLERTSPNEQFF

clone_size: NA
d_call: TRBD2
j_call: TRBJ2-3
v_call: TRBV7-9
cdr3_length: 19
cdr3_nt: TGTGCCAGCAGCTTATACTTCGGGACTAGCGGGTATAGCACAGATACGCAGTATTTT
cdr3_aa: CASSLYFGTSGYSTDTQYF

clone_size: NA
d_call: TRBD1
j_call: TRBJ1-1
v_call: TRBV19
cdr3_length: 14
cdr3_nt: TGTGCCAGTAGCCGGGGACAGGGGAACACTGAAGCTTTCTTT
cdr3_aa: CASSRGQGNTEAFF

clone_size: NA
d_call: TRBD2
j_call: TRBJ2-1
v_call: TRBV15
cdr3_length: 14
cdr3_nt: TGTGCCACCGGACTAGCGGGAGCGTTTAATGAGCAGTTCTTC
cdr3_aa: CATGLAGAFNEQFF

clone_size: few
d_call: TRBD2
j_call: TRBJ2-3
v_call: TRBV11-3
cdr3_length: 16
cdr3_nt: TGTGCCAGCAGCTTAGGGGCTAGCGGGAGCACAGATACGCAGTATTTT
cdr3_aa: CASSLGASGSTDTQYF

clone_size: NA
d_call: NA
j_call: TRBJ1-2
v_call: TRBV27
cdr3_length: 14
cdr3_nt: TGTGCCAGCAGTTTCCCCGGTGGGAGGGGTGGCTACACCTTC
cdr3_aa: CASSFPGGRGGYTF

clone_size: once
d_call: NA
j_call: TRBJ2-5
v_call: TRBV9
cdr3_length: 13
cdr3_nt: TGTGCCAGCAGCGTATCTCCGGAAGAGACCCAGTACTTC
cdr3_aa: CASSVSPEETQYF

clone_size: NA
d_call: TRBD2
j_call: TRBJ2-5
v_call: TRBV6-5
cdr3_length: 16
cdr3_nt: TGTGCCAGCAGTTTACCTCCCGGGACTAGTCAAGAGACCCAGTACTTC
cdr3_aa: CASSLPPGTSQETQYF

clone_size: NA
d_call: NA
j_call: TRBJ2-2
v_call: TRBV5-1
cdr3_length: 14
cdr3_nt: TGCGCCAGCAGCTATCGGGGTGGCACCGGGGAGCTGTTTTTT
cdr3_aa: CASSYRGGTGELFF

clone_size: few
d_call: NA
j_call: TRBJ1-6
v_call: TRBV19
cdr3_length: 14
cdr3_nt: TGTGCCAGTACTGTCGGGGGGTTGAATTCACCCCTCCACTTT
cdr3_aa: CASTVGGLNSPLHF

clone_size: few
d_call: TRBD2
j_call: TRBJ2-3
v_call: TRBV6-5
cdr3_length: 15
cdr3_nt: TGTGCCAGCAGTTACGATCTAGCGGGACTAGATACGCAGTATTTT
cdr3_aa: CASSYDLAGLDTQYF

clone_size: once
d_call: NA
j_call: TRBJ2-1
v_call: TRBV6-5
cdr3_length: 11
cdr3_nt: TGTGCCAGCATGAGGACGGGGGAGCAGTTCTTC
cdr3_aa: CASMRTGEQFF

clone_size: NA
d_call: NA
j_call: TRBJ1-1
v_call: TRBV29-1
cdr3_length: 13
cdr3_nt: TGCAGCGTTGTTGGGCAGACGAACACTGAAGCTTTCTTT
cdr3_aa: CSVVGQTNTEAFF

clone_size: NA
d_call: NA
j_call: TRBJ1-5
v_call: TRBV30
cdr3_length: 13
cdr3_nt: TGTGCCTGGAGCGGGCAGGGGAGTCAGCCCCAGCATTTT
cdr3_aa: CAWSGQGSQPQHF

clone_size: NA
d_call: NA
j_call: TRBJ2-5
v_call: TRBV2
cdr3_length: 15
cdr3_nt: TGTGCCAGCAGTGAAGCGCTTCAAGTTACCGGGACCCAGTACTTC
cdr3_aa: CASSEALQVTGTQYF

clone_size: few
d_call: TRBD2
j_call: TRBJ2-1
v_call: TRBV6-5
cdr3_length: 15
cdr3_nt: TGTGCCAGCAGCGTCGGGACTAGCAGTATGAATGAGCAGTTCTTC
cdr3_aa: CASSVGTSSMNEQFF

clone_size: NA
d_call: NA
j_call: TRBJ1-3
v_call: TRBV6-1
cdr3_length: 14
cdr3_nt: TGTGCCAGCAGTGAGCTCGGAGCTGGAAACACCATATATTTT
cdr3_aa: CASSELGAGNTIYF

clone_size: NA
d_call: TRBD2
j_call: TRBJ2-1
v_call: TRBV24-1
cdr3_length: 15
cdr3_nt: TGTGCCACCAGTGATCCGGGACTAGCTTACAATGAGCAGTTCTTC
cdr3_aa: CATSDPGLAYNEQFF

clone_size: NA
d_call: NA
j_call: TRBJ1-5
v_call: TRBV21-1
cdr3_length: 14
cdr3_nt: TGTGCCAGCAGCCGGTCAGGGAGCAATCAGCCCCAGCATTTT
cdr3_aa: CASSRSGSNQPQHF

clone_size: NA
d_call: NA
j_call: TRBJ2-3
v_call: TRBV18
cdr3_length: 15
cdr3_nt: TGTGCCAGCTCACCGCAGATCTCTAGCACAGATACGCAGTATTTT
cdr3_aa: CASSPQISSTDTQYF

clone_size: NA
d_call: NA
j_call: TRBJ2-3
v_call: TRBV7-3
cdr3_length: 14
cdr3_nt: TGTGCCAGCAGCCTCGGGACAACAACAGATACGCAGTATTTT
cdr3_aa: CASSLGTTTDTQYF

clone_size: NA
d_call: NA
j_call: TRBJ2-5
v_call: TRBV7-3
cdr3_length: 13
cdr3_nt: TGTGCCAGCAGCCCCACGCTAAAAGAGACCCAGTACTTC
cdr3_aa: CASSPTLKETQYF

clone_size: NA
d_call: NA
j_call: TRBJ1-1
v_call: TRBV7-9
cdr3_length: 12
cdr3_nt: TGTGCCAGCAGCCCAGAGGTCGGGGAGGCTATCTTT
cdr3_aa: CASSPEVGEAIF

clone_size: NA
d_call: NA
j_call: TRBJ2-3
v_call: TRBV1
cdr3_length: 17
cdr3_nt: TGCACCAGCAGCCCCCTGGGGGCTAGCGGGAGGGTAGATACGCAGTATTTT
cdr3_aa: CTSSPLGASGRVDTQYF

clone_size: NA
d_call: NA
j_call: TRBJ2-5
v_call: TRBV10-3
cdr3_length: 13
cdr3_nt: TGTGCCATCAATCGGACAAACCAAGAGACCCAGTACTTC
cdr3_aa: CAINRTNQETQYF

clone_size: once
d_call: NA
j_call: TRBJ1-1
v_call: TRBV15
cdr3_length: 14
cdr3_nt: TGTGCCACCAGCAGAGATCAAGGCGGGTTTGAAGCTTTCTTT
cdr3_aa: CATSRDQGGFEAFF

clone_size: NA
d_call: TRBD1
j_call: TRBJ1-2
v_call: TRBV6-4
cdr3_length: 16
cdr3_nt: TGTGCCAGCAGGCCAGATGGACAGGTCTCTAACTATGGCTACACCTTC
cdr3_aa: CASRPDGQVSNYGYTF